The rows below give T cell receptor beta chains drawn from one sample of a study of blood T cell repertoires in COVID-19. Some clones are missing from TCRdb's copy, which holds only in-frame ones; the method was immunoSEQ multiplex PCR. The repertoire holds under 350,000 clones, with 70% to 90% as singletons. The specimen sequenced was peripheral blood. These receptors originate from a human donor in a cohort sampled during active COVID-19. The CDR3 runs from the conserved cysteine through the conserved F or W. A D gene is named only where the DNA matches it firmly. Size tells how often a clone was seen (once, few, many) or the class of an expanded clone, and some rows leave it out.

many,-,TRBV9,TRBJ2-7,CASSVATGQYEQYF,TGTGCCAGCAGCGTAGCTACAGGGCAGTACGAGCAGTACTTC
-,TRBD1,TRBV5-4,TRBJ2-7,CASSLEGGQRFYEQYF,TGTGCCAGCAGCTTGGAAGGGGGCCAAAGATTCTACGAGCAGTACTTC
-,-,TRBV7-3,TRBJ2-6,CASSFGGSSGANVLTF,TGTGCCAGCAGCTTTGGGGGGAGCTCTGGGGCCAACGTCCTGACTTTC
-,-,TRBV19,TRBJ1-5,CASRGQPNQPQHF,TGTGCCAGTAGAGGACAGCCGAATCAGCCCCAGCATTTT
-,TRBD1,TRBV18,TRBJ2-1,CASATGNEQFF,TGTGCCAGCGCGACAGGGAATGAGCAGTTCTTC
-,TRBD1,TRBV10-3,TRBJ2-6,CAISERDRVYPSGANVLTF,TGTGCCATCAGTGAAAGGGACAGGGTTTATCCCTCTGGGGCCAACGTCCTGACTTTC
-,-,TRBV6-1,TRBJ1-3,CASSERRAGNTIYF,TGTGCCAGCAGTGAGCGCAGGGCCGGAAACACCATATATTTT
-,-,TRBV3-1/TRBV3-2,TRBJ1-5,CASSQDTNQPQHF,TGTGCCAGCAGCCAAGATACAAATCAGCCCCAGCATTTT
-,-,TRBV5-4,TRBJ1-1,CASSKAGSREWGTEAFF,TGTGCCAGCAGCAAAGCGGGGAGTAGGGAATGGGGCACTGAAGCTTTCTTT
once,TRBD2,TRBV19,TRBJ2-1,CASSTGGSSYNEQFF,TGTGCCAGTAGTACGGGCGGGAGCTCCTACAATGAGCAGTTCTTC
-,-,TRBV18,TRBJ2-5,CASSLDQARGETQYF,TGTGCCAGCTCCTTGGACCAGGCTCGGGGAGAGACCCAGTACTTC